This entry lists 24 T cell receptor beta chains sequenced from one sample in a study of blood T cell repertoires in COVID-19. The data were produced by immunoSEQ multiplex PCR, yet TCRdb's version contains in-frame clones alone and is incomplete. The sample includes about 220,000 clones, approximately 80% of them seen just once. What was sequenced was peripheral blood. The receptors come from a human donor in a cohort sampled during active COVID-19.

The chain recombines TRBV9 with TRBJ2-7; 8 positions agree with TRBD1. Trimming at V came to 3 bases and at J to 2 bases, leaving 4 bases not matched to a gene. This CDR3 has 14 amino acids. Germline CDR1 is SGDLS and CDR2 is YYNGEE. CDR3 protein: CASSAQGDAYEQYF. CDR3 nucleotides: TGTGCCAGCAGCGCACAGGGGGATGCCTACGAGCAGTACTTC.

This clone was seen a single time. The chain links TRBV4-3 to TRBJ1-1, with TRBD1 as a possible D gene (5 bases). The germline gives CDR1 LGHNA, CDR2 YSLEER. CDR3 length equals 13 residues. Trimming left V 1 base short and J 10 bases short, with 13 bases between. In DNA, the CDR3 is TGCGCCAGCAGCCAAGGTGGCTGGGGCTCAGCTTTCTTT. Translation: CASSQGGWGSAFF.

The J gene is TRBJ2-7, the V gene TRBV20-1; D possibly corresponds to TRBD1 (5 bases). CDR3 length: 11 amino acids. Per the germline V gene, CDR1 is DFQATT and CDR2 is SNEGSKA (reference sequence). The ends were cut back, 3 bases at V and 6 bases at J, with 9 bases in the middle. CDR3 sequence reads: CSARTVGEQYF. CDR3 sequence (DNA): TGCAGTGCTAGGACAGTAGGCGAGCAGTACTTC.

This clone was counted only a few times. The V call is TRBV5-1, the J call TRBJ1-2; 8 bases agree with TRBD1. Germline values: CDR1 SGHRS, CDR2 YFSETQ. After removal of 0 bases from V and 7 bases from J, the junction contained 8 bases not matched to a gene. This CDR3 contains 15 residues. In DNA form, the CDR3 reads TGCGCCAGCAGCTTGGAACCAGGGGGCATCTCTGGCTACACCTTC. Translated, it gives CASSLEPGGISGYTF.

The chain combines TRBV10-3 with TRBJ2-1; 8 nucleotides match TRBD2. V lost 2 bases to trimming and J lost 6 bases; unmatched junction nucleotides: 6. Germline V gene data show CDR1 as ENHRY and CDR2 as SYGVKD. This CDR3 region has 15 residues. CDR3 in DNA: TGTGCCATCAGTGAGAGTAGCGGGATCTTCAATGAGCAGTTCTTC. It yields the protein CAISESSGIFNEQFF.

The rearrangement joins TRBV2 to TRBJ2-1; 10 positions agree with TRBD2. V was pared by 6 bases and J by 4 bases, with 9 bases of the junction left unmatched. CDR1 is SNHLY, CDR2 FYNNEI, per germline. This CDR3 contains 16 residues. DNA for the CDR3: TGTGCCAGCAGGCGATTGACTAGCGGGTTTTACAATGAGCAGTTCTTC. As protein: CASRRLTSGFYNEQFF.

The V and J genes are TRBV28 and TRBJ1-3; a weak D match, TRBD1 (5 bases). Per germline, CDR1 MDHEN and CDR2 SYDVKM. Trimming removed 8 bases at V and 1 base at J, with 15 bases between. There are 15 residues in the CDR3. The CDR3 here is CASGGWGLSGNTIYF. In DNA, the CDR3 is TGTGCCAGCGGGGGGTGGGGTCTTTCTGGAAACACCATATATTTT.

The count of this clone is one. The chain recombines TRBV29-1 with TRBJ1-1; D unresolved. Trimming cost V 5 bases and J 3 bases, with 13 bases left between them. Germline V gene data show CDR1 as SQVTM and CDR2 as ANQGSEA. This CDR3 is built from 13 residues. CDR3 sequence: CSVKEARDTEAFF. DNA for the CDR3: TGCAGCGTTAAGGAGGCTCGGGACACTGAAGCTTTCTTT. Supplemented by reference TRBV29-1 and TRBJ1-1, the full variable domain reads SAVISQKPSRDICQRGTSLTIQCQVDSQVTMMFWYRQQPGQSLTLIATANQGSEATYESGFVIDKFPISRPNLTFSTLTVSNMSPEDSSIYLCSVKEARDTEAFFGQGTRLTVV.

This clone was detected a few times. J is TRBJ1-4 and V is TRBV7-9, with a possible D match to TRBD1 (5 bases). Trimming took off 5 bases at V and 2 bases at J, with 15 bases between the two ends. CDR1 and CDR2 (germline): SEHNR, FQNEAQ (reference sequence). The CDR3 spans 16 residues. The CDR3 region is CASSPGNFGTNEKLFF. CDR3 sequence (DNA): TGTGCCAGCAGCCCAGGGAACTTTGGGACTAATGAAAAACTGTTTTTT.

In DNA, the CDR3 is TGTGCCAGCCGACAGGGACCGGATGAAAAACTGTTTTTT. Protein sequence: CASRQGPDEKLFF. This chain links TRBV28 with TRBJ1-4, with TRBD1 identical over 7 bases. CDR1 MDHEN and CDR2 SYDVKM come from the germline V gene. The CDR3 sequence is 13 residues long. V gave up 8 bases and J gave up 6 bases; unmatched junction bases: 6.

This CDR3 is CASSMGGPNQPQHF. The CDR3 DNA reads TGTGCCAGTAGTATGGGGGGGCCGAATCAGCCCCAGCATTTT. This chain links TRBV19 with TRBJ1-5; maybe TRBD1 (6 bases). V was clipped by 3 bases and J by 4 bases, with 10 bases between them. The V gene's germline CDR1 is LNHDA and CDR2 SQIVND (reference sequence). The CDR3 contains 14 residues.

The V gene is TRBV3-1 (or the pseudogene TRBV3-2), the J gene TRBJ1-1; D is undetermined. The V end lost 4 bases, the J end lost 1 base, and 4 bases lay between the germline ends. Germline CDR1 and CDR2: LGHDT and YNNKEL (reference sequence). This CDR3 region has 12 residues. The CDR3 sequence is CASSPGNTEAFF. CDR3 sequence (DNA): TGTGCCAGCAGCCCGGGGAACACTGAAGCTTTCTTT.

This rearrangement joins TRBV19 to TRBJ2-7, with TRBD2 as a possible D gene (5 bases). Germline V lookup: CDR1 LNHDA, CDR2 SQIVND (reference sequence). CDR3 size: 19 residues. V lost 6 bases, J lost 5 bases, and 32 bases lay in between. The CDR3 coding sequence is TGTGCCAGTAGCCCCCGAAGGACCGCCCTCCGGGGTAGAATCCACGAGCAGTACTTC. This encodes CASSPRRTALRGRIHEQYF.

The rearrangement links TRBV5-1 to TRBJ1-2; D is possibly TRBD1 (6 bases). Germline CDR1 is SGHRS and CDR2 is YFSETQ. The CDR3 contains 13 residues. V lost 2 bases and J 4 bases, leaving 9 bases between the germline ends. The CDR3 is CASSFGQLYGYTF. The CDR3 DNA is TGCGCCAGCAGCTTCGGACAGCTCTATGGCTACACCTTC.

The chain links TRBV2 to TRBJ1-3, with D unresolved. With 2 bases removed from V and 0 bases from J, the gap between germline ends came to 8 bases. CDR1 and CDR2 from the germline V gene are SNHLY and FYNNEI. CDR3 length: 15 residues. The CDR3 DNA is TGTGCCAGCAGTGAATGGTCAGGCTCTGGAAACACCATATATTTT. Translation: CASSEWSGSGNTIYF.

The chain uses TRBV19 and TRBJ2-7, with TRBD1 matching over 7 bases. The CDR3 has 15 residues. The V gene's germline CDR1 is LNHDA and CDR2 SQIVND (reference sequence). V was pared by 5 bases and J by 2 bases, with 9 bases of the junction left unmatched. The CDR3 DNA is TGTGCCAGTAGTTCCCCGGGACAGACGGCCTACGAGCAGTACTTC. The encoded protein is CASSSPGQTAYEQYF.

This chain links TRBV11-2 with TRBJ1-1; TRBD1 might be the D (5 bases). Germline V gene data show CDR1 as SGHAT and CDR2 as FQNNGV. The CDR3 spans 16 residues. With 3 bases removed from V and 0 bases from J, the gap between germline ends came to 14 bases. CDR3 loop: CASSFRRTNLNTEAFF. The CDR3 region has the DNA TGTGCCAGCAGCTTCCGAAGGACAAATTTGAACACTGAAGCTTTCTTT. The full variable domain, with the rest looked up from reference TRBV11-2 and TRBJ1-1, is EAGVAQSPRYKIIEKRQSVAFWCNPISGHATLYWYQQILGQGPKLLIQFQNNGVVDDSQLPKDRFSAERLKGVDSTLKIQPAKLEDSAVYLCASSFRRTNLNTEAFFGQGTRLTVV.

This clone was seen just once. The CDR3 protein is CASSPRDTAYEQYF. In DNA form, the CDR3 reads TGTGCCAGCAGTCCAAGGGACACCGCCTACGAGCAGTACTTC. The V call is TRBV27, the J call TRBJ2-7; a weak D match, TRBD1 (6 bases). The CDR3 extends over 14 amino acids. The V gene's germline CDR1 is MNHEY and CDR2 SMNVEV (reference sequence). The V gene lost 5 bases and the J gene lost 2 bases, with 13 bases spanning the gap.

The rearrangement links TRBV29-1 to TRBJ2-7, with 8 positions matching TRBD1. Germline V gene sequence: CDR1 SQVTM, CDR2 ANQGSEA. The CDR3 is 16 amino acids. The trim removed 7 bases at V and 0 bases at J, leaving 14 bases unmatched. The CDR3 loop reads CSALTTGARSSYEQYF. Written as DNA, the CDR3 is TGCAGCGCCCTCACGACAGGGGCCAGGAGCTCCTACGAGCAGTACTTC.

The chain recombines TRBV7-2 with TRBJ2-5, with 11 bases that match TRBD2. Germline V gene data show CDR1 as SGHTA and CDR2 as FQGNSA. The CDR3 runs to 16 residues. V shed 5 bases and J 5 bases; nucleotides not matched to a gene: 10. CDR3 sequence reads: CASSTLLAGGGETQYF. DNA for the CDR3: TGTGCCAGCAGCACATTGCTAGCGGGGGGAGGCGAGACCCAGTACTTC.

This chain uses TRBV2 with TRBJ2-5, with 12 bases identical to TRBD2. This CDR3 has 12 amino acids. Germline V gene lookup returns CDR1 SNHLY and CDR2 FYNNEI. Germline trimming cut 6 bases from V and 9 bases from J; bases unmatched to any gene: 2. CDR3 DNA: TGTGCCAGCAGCCGGACTAGCGGGGCCCAGTACTTC. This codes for CASSRTSGAQYF.

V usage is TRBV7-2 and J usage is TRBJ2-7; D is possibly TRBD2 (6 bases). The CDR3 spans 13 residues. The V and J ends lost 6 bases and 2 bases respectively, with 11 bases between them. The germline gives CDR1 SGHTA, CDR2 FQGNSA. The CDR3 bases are TGTGCCAGCAGTCCTCAGCGGGCCTACGAGCAGTACTTC. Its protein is CASSPQRAYEQYF.

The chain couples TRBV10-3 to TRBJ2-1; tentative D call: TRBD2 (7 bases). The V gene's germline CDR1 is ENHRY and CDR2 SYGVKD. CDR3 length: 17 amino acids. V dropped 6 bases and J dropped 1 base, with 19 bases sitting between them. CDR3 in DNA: TGTGCCATCAGCCCACCGAGGGGGGGTAAATCCTACAATGAGCAGTTCTTC. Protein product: CAISPPRGGKSYNEQFF.

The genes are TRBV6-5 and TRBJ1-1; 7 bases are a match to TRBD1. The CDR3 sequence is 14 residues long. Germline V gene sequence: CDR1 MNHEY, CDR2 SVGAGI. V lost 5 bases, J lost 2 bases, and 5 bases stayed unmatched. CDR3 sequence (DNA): TGTGCCAGCAGTCATCAGGGGGTAAACACTGAAGCTTTCTTT. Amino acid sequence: CASSHQGVNTEAFF.